Listed below are T cell receptor beta chains from one sample, sequenced in a study of Ad26.COV2.S vaccination and SARS-CoV-2 variants. Here immunoSEQ multiplex PCR was the method, and the copy in TCRdb shows in-frame clones only, minus some. The sample carries around 450,000 clones, roughly 87% recorded once. This material consisted of peripheral blood, taken in a trial of Ad26.COV2.S vaccine versus placebo. All receptors come from a person aged 18-65 years who received the Ad26.COV2.S COVID-19 vaccine or a placebo. Both conserved end residues are trimmed from each CDR3. Size is omitted from some rows. Given values are once, few, many or a class for expanded clones.

TRBV12-5	TRBJ2-5	once	ASGSGGETQY
TRBV5-1	TRBJ2-3	-	ASRYQQGFTDTQY
TRBV7-3	TRBJ1-3	-	ASSLTGTGGNTIY
TRBV11-3	TRBJ2-1	-	ASSGGLGGYNEQF
TRBV28	TRBJ2-1	-	ASSSLINEQF
TRBV11-2	TRBJ2-7	-	ASSLFAGWTLGIADEQY
TRBV7-3	TRBJ2-1	-	ASSWTGTSLNEQF
TRBV7-2	TRBJ1-5	few	ASSFGRGSNQPQH
TRBV18	TRBJ1-5	once	ASSYGQGDQPQH
TRBV4-3	TRBJ2-1	-	ASSRVPVWAYDRLYNEQF
TRBV5-5	TRBJ2-7	-	ASSLDRQPYEQY
TRBV6-2/TRBV6-3	TRBJ2-1	-	ASSYSRTSGPYNEQF
TRBV10-3	TRBJ1-5	-	AISESGQKNQPQH
TRBV7-6	TRBJ2-5	-	ASSLGLAGEGRETQY
TRBV28	TRBJ2-1	-	ASTVQVPRYNEQF
TRBV27	TRBJ2-2	-	ASSPVGTNANTGELF
TRBV6-5	TRBJ1-1	-	ASSSDGAF
TRBV27	TRBJ1-3	-	ASSLTSGNTIY
TRBV9	TRBJ2-7	-	ASSEHSGARIYEQY
TRBV19	TRBJ2-3	-	ASSIFRGSTDTQY
TRBV7-9	TRBJ2-2	-	ASSPSSNTGELF
TRBV15	TRBJ1-4	-	ATSRDLPGTGVEKLF
TRBV9	TRBJ1-5	-	ASSPGDGAQPQH
TRBV5-4	TRBJ1-5	once	ASSLGFDQPQH
TRBV7-2	TRBJ2-5	once	ASSLDGRQETQY
TRBV5-5	TRBJ2-1	-	ASSSGLARNEQF
TRBV6-5	TRBJ1-5	-	ASSYRVGQPQH
TRBV5-1	TRBJ2-4	-	ASSLGSGGLETKNIQY
TRBV28	TRBJ2-6	-	ASSLAGSSGANVLT
TRBV28	TRBJ1-2	-	ASSPGLIYGYT
TRBV28	TRBJ1-1	once	ASSQGELNTEAF
TRBV11-2	TRBJ2-3	-	ASSSGQLRGGTDTQY
TRBV28	TRBJ2-2	-	ASSGGLAGRGYGELF
TRBV4-3	TRBJ2-6	-	ASSQEGGSGANVLT
TRBV3-1/TRBV3-2	TRBJ2-4	-	ASSGTGRDIQY
TRBV3-1/TRBV3-2	TRBJ1-1	-	ASSGSKGREAF
TRBV15	TRBJ2-7	-	ATSRERTGSYEQY
TRBV5-5	TRBJ2-5	-	ASSLSAGGGGQETQY
TRBV4-2	TRBJ2-7	-	ASSQEGGQYYEQY
TRBV10-3	TRBJ2-6	-	AISEWGIGANVLT
TRBV27	TRBJ2-7	few	ASSSGGRGTYEQY
TRBV3-1/TRBV3-2	TRBJ2-7	-	ASSHGLAGGSRIYEQY
TRBV25-1	TRBJ1-1	-	ASSEQEAF
TRBV19	TRBJ1-5	few	ASRSPSRVAQH
TRBV4-2	TRBJ2-3	-	ASSPGTSGAPSTDTQY
TRBV2	TRBJ2-1	-	ASSSNRVREQF